This T cell receptor beta chain was identified in a study of OX40 agonist ivuxolimab in advanced cancers. Blood sampling took place at baseline, cycle 4 day 1, and cycle 7 day 1. Profiling relied on immunoSEQ multiplex PCR, and the TCRdb table lists in-frame clones only, not all of them. The sample has roughly 42,000 clones, roughly nine tenths seen once. The CDR3 spans 14 residues. Germline V lookup: CDR1 MDHEN, CDR2 SYDVKM. Unmatched junction bases numbered 6, after V lost 5 bases and J lost 3 bases. The origin of this receptor is an adult with an advanced solid tumor such as melanoma, head and neck, liver or kidney cancer. The specimen comprised CD4+ or CD8+ T cells sorted from blood, sampled in a trial of the OX40 agonist ivuxolimab. V and J are TRBV28 and TRBJ2-7, with TRBD1 matching 8 bases. The CDR3 protein is CASSPTGVGYEQYF. For the CDR3, the DNA is TGTGCCAGCAGTCCGACAGGGGTTGGCTACGAGCAGTACTTC.